This TCR beta chain was profiled in a study of OX40 agonist ivuxolimab in advanced cancers. For the study at large: Each dose-escalation patient presented with hepatocellular carcinoma, melanoma, renal cell or head and neck cancer.

Researchers took blood at baseline, on cycle 4 day 1, and on cycle 7 day 1. Per germline, CDR1 MGHRA and CDR2 YSYEKL. This CDR3 is 13 amino acids long. Trimming removed 1 base from V and 4 bases from J, with 5 bases in between. Study-wide results and caveats: In the 0.1 to 3.0 mg/kg range, CD4+ and CD8+ blood T cells had expanded clonally by week 6.

Clones were sequenced by immunoSEQ multiplex PCR, and TCRdb holds only the in-frame ones, with some missing. This table has 55,000 to 70,000 clones, over 80% appearing once. To note about this clone: Its antigen is unknown.

V is TRBV4-1 and J is TRBJ1-3; D is ambiguous. Material: CD4+ or CD8+ T cells sorted from blood, obtained in a trial of the OX40 agonist ivuxolimab. The clonotype was recovered from an adult with an advanced solid tumor such as melanoma, head and neck, liver or kidney cancer. For the CDR3, the DNA is TGCGCCAGCAGCCAAGGGTACGGAAACACCATATATTTT. It codes for CASSQGYGNTIYF.